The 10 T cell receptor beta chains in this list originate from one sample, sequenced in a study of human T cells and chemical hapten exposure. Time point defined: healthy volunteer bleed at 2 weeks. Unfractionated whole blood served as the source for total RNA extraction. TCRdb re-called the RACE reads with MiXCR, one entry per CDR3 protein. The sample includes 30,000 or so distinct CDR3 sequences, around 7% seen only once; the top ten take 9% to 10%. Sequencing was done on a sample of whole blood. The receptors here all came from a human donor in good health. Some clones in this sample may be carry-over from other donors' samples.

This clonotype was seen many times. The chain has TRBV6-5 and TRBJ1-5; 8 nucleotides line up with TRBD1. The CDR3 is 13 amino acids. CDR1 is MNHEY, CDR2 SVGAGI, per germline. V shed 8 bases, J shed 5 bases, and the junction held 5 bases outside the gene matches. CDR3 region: CASGGTGYQPQHF. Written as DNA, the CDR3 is TGTGCCAGCGGGGGGACAGGTTATCAGCCCCAGCATTTT.

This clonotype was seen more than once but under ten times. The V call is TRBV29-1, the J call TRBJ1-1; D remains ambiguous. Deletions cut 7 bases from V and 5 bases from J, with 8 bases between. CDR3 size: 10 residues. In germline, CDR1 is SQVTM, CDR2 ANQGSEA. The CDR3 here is CSALVTEAFF. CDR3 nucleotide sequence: TGCAGCGCCTTGGTAACTGAAGCTTTCTTT.

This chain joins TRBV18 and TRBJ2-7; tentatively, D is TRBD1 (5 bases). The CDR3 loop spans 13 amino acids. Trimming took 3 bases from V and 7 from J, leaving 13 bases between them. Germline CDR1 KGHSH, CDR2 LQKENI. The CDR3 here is CASSPQGSIEQYF. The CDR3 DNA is TGTGCCAGCTCACCGCAGGGTAGTATAGAGCAGTACTTC.

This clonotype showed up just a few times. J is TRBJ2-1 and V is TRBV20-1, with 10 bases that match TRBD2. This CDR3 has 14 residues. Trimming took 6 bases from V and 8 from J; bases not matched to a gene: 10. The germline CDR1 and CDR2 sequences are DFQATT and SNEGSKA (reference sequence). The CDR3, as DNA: TGCAGTGCCACAAGCGGGGGGGATCGCGATGAGCAGTTCTTC. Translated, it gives CSATSGGDRDEQFF.

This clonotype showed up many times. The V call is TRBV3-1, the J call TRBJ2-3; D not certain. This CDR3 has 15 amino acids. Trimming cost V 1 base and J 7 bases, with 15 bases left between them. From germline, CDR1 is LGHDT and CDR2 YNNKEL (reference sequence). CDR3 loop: CASSQGQTLGYTQYF. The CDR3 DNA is TGTGCCAGCAGCCAAGGACAAACGCTAGGGTATACGCAGTATTTT.

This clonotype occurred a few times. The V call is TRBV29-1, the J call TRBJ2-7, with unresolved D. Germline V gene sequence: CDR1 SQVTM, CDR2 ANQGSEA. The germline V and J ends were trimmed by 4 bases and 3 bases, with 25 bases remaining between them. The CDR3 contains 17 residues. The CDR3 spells CSVAQERLKRENYEQYF. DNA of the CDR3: TGCAGCGTTGCTCAGGAAAGGTTGAAACGTGAGAACTACGAGCAGTACTTC.

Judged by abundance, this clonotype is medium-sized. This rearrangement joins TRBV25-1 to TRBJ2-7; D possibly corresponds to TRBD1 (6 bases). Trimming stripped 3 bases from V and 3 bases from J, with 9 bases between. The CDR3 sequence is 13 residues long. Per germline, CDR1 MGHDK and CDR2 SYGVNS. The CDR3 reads CASSEGARYEQYF. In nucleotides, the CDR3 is TGTGCCAGCAGTGAGGGGGCCCGCTACGAGCAGTACTTC.

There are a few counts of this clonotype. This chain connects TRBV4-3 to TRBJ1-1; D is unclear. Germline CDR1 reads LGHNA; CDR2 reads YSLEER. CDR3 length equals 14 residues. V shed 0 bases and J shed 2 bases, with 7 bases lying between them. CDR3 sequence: CASSQDSVNTEAFF. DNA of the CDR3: TGCGCCAGCAGCCAAGATTCAGTAAACACTGAAGCTTTCTTT.

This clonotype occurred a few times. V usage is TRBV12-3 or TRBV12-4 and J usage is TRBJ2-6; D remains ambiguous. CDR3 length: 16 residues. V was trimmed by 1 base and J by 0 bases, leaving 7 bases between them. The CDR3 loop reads CASSLGLSSGANVLTF. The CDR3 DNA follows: TGTGCCAGCAGTTTAGGGCTGAGCTCTGGGGCCAACGTCCTGACTTTC.

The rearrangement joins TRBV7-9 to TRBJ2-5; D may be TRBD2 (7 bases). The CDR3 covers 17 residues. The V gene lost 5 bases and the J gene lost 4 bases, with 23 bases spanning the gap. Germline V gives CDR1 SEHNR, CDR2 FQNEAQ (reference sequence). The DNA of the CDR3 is TGTGCCAGCAGCCCTGGGGCGGGGGCCCTTCGGGTAGAGACCCAGTACTTC. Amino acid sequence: CASSPGAGALRVETQYF.